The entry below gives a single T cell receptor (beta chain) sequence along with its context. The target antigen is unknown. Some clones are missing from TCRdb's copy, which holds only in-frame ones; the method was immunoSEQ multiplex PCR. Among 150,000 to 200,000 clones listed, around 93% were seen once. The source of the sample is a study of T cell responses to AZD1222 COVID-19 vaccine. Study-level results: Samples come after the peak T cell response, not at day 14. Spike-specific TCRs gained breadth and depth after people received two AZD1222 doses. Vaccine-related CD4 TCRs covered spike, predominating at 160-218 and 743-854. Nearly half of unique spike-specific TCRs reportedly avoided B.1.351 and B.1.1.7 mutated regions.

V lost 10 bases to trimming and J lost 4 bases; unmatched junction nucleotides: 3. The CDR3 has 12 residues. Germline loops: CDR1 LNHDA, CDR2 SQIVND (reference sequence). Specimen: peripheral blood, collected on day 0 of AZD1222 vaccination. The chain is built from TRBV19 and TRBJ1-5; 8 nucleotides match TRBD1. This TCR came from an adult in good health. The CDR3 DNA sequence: TGTGCCACCGGACAGGGTAATCAGCCCCAGCATTTT. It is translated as CATGQGNQPQHF.